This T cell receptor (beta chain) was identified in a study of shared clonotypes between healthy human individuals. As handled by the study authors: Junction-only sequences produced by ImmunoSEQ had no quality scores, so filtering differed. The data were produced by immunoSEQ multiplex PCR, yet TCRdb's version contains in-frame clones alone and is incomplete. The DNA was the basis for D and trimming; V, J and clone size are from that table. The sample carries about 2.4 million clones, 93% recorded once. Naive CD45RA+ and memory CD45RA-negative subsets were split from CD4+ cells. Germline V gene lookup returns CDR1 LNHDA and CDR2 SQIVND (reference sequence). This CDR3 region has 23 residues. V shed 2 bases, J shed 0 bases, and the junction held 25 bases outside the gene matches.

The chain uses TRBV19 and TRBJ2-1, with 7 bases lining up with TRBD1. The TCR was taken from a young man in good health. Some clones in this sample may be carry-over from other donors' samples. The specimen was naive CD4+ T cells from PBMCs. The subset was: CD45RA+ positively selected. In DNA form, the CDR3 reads TGTGCCAGTAGTATAACAGCGAACAGGGGTTTTGAAGTTGTACTTCCCTCCTACAATGAGCAGTTCTTC. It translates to CASSITANRGFEVVLPSYNEQFF. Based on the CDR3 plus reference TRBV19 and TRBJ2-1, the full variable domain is DGGITQSPKYLFRKEGQNVTLSCEQNLNHDAMYWYRQDPGQGLRLIYYSQIVNDFQKGDIAEGYSVSREKKESFPLTVTSAQKNPTAFYLCASSITANRGFEVVLPSYNEQFFGPGTRLTVL.